These 12 T cell receptor beta chains originate from one sample sequenced in a study of long-term antiretroviral therapy in people with HIV. The authors ran the immunoSEQ assay, v3.0, at survey level. Sequencing used immunoSEQ multiplex PCR; TCRdb keeps in-frame clones, though not all of them. The table has 29,000 or so clones, roughly 96% seen once. Sequenced here: unsorted PBMCs, sampled 5.3 years after starting antiretroviral therapy. All receptors derive from a man aged 25 to 40 with HIV.

The rearrangement links TRBV15 to TRBJ2-7; D may be TRBD1 (6 bases). In germline, CDR1 is LNHNV, CDR2 YYDKDF (reference sequence). There are 14 residues in the CDR3. V lost 3 bases to trimming and J lost 5 bases, with 14 bases between them. The CDR3 here is CATSRADRFHEQYF. In DNA form, the CDR3 reads TGTGCCACCAGCAGGGCCGACAGGTTCCACGAGCAGTACTTC.

The rearrangement uses TRBV5-1 and TRBJ1-2; D is unresolved. The CDR3 is 12 residues long. Between the trimmed V and J ends, which lost 1 base and 8 bases, there was a span of 9 bases. Germline lookup yields CDR1 SGHRS and CDR2 YFSETQ. CDR3 bases: TGCGCCAGCAGCTTGAGTCAGGCGGGCTACACCTTC. Amino acid sequence: CASSLSQAGYTF.

The chain's CDR3 is CASSPLGGMSIETQYF. The CDR3 DNA reads as TGCGCCAGCAGCCCACTAGGGGGGATGAGCATTGAGACCCAGTACTTC. The rearrangement joins TRBV5-1 to TRBJ2-5; TRBD1 or TRBD2 may be the D gene (6 bases each). The CDR3 runs 16 residues. Trimming shortened V by 4 bases and J by 5 bases, and 21 bases separated the two germline ends. CDR1 and CDR2 from the germline V gene are SGHRS and YFSETQ. Drawing the rest from reference TRBV5-1 and TRBJ2-5, the complete variable domain is KAGVTQTPRYLIKTRGQQVTLSCSPISGHRSVSWYQQTPGQGLQFLFEYFSETQRNKGNFPGRFSGRQFSNSRSEMNVSTLELGDSALYLCASSPLGGMSIETQYFGPGTRLLVL.

This clone has just one count. The chain links TRBV7-6 to TRBJ1-1; perhaps TRBD1 as D (5 bases). Trimming removed 1 base at V and 2 bases at J, with 8 bases between. The CDR3 extends over 14 amino acids. Germline assignment: CDR1 SGHVS and CDR2 FNYEAQ. The CDR3 is CASSLGTHNTEAFF. In DNA, the CDR3 is TGTGCCAGCAGCTTAGGGACACACAACACTGAAGCTTTCTTT.

This rearrangement joins TRBV7-3 to TRBJ2-5; 8 positions match TRBD1. J lost 5 bases, V lost 2 bases, and 7 bases had no gene match. CDR1 is SGHTA, CDR2 FQGTGA, per germline. This CDR3 has 15 amino acids. In DNA form, the CDR3 reads TGTGCCAGCAGCTTAGGACCAGGGGGCGCGGAGACCCAGTACTTC. Encoded protein: CASSLGPGGAETQYF.

A single count supports this clone. The CDR3 DNA reads TGTGCCAGCAGGGGGATGTTGAACACAGATACGCAGTATTTT. Protein product: CASRGMLNTDTQYF. V is TRBV7-9 and J is TRBJ2-3; unclear D gene. The CDR3 is made up of 14 amino acids. Deletions cut 6 bases from V and 2 bases from J, with 12 bases between. Germline V gives CDR1 SEHNR, CDR2 FQNEAQ (reference sequence). Combining the CDR3 with reference TRBV7-9 and TRBJ2-3 gives the whole variable domain DTGVSQNPRHKITKRGQNVTFRCDPISEHNRLYWYRQTLGQGPEFLTYFQNEAQLEKSRLLSDRFSAERPKGSFSTLEIQRTEQGDSAMYLCASRGMLNTDTQYFGPGTRLTVL.

V usage is TRBV9 and J usage is TRBJ2-2, with a weak D call TRBD1 (7 bases). Trimming shortened V by 4 bases and J by 5 bases, and 18 bases separated the two germline ends. This CDR3 contains 16 residues. The germline V gene encodes CDR1 SGDLS and CDR2 YYNGEE. The CDR3 nucleotides read TGTGCCAGCAGCACCCGCCAGGGGGGCTTGACCGGGGAGCTGTTTTTT. Translating gives CASSTRQGGLTGELFF.

The rearrangement uses TRBV7-9 and TRBJ1-1; D remains ambiguous. With 4 bases removed from V and 5 bases from J, the gap between germline ends came to 11 bases. The CDR3 has 13 amino acids. Per germline, CDR1 SEHNR and CDR2 FQNEAQ (reference sequence). CDR3 protein: CASSSGPGTEAFF. The CDR3, as DNA: TGTGCCAGCAGCTCGGGCCCGGGGACTGAAGCTTTCTTT.

Here the CDR3 DNA reads TGTGCCAGCGAATTACAGGGAGACACTGAAGCTTTCTTT. Translated, it gives CASELQGDTEAFF. The chain combines TRBV2 with TRBJ1-1; D is possibly TRBD1 (6 bases). V was clipped by 8 bases and J by 3 bases, with 13 bases between them. In germline, CDR1 is SNHLY, CDR2 FYNNEI. The CDR3 sequence is 13 residues long.

This chain connects TRBV11-1 to TRBJ2-1; D assignment may be TRBD1 or TRBD2 (5 bases each). The length of the CDR3 is 15 residues. The V end was cut by 2 bases, the J end by 0 bases, with 8 bases between. Per germline, CDR1 SGHAT and CDR2 FQDESV (reference sequence). The CDR3 spells CASSLWGFSYNEQFF. CDR3 sequence (DNA): TGTGCCAGCAGCTTATGGGGGTTCTCCTACAATGAGCAGTTCTTC.

There are a few counts of this clone. This chain joins TRBV5-4 and TRBJ2-7; D uncertain. CDR3 length: 11 residues. The V end lost 3 bases, the J end lost 3 bases, and 4 bases lay between the germline ends. CDR1 and CDR2 (germline): SGHNT, YYREEE (reference sequence). This CDR3 is CASSSYYEQYF. The CDR3 nucleotides are TGTGCCAGCAGCTCCTACTACGAGCAGTACTTC.

The chain couples TRBV2 to TRBJ2-3; 10 nucleotides match TRBD2. CDR1 and CDR2 (germline): SNHLY, FYNNEI. The CDR3 contains 15 residues. J was trimmed by 4 bases and V by 7 bases; bases with no gene match: 8. The CDR3 loop is CASTAGLARSDTQYF. The CDR3, as DNA: TGTGCCAGCACCGCGGGACTAGCGCGATCAGATACGCAGTATTTT.